The rows below give T cell receptor beta chains drawn from one sample of a study of cytomegalovirus exposure and HLA in healthy donors. Generated by immunoSEQ multiplex PCR, the TCRdb table keeps only in-frame clones and is missing some. Of about 140,000 clones listed, approximately 80% are singletons. The source material was PBMCs. Source of these receptors: a middle-aged man in good health and CMV-seronegative. Both conserved end residues are part of each CDR3. D genes are given only for firm matches. The listing skips clone size in some rows; elsewhere it reads once, few, many or a size class.

j_gene | v_gene | d_gene | abundance | CDR3nt | CDR3aa
TRBJ2-4 | TRBV29-1 | TRBD1 | . | TGCAGCGTTGAGGCAGGGGGATTCGCAGACATTCAGTACTTC | CSVEAGGFADIQYF
TRBJ2-5 | TRBV2 | . | . | TGTGCCAGCAGTCCCCGCGAAGGGGCAGTATCAGAGACCCAGTACTTC | CASSPREGAVSETQYF
TRBJ2-3 | TRBV15 | . | . | TGTGCCACCAGCAGACCCTCAGATACGCAGTATTTT | CATSRPSDTQYF
TRBJ2-3 | TRBV9 | . | . | TGTGCCAGCAGCGTTGCGGGGCCAGATACGCAGTATTTT | CASSVAGPDTQYF
TRBJ1-2 | TRBV29-1 | . | . | TGCAGCGTCCTGGTCGGGGGTTATGGCTACACCTTC | CSVLVGGYGYTF
TRBJ1-3 | TRBV6-5 | . | once | TGTGCCAGCAGTGGGAGGGGTATGAATGGAAACACCATATATTTT | CASSGRGMNGNTIYF
TRBJ2-5 | TRBV18 | TRBD1 | . | TGTGCCAGCTCACCCGGGACAGGGACACAAGAGACCCAGTACTTC | CASSPGTGTQETQYF
TRBJ2-1 | TRBV5-1 | . | . | TGCGCCAGCAGCTTGTTGACAGCGAACAATGAGCAGTTCTTC | CASSLLTANNEQFF
TRBJ1-5 | TRBV27 | . | . | TGTGCCAGCAGTTCTAACAGGGAAGGCAACAATCAGCCCCAGCATTTT | CASSSNREGNNQPQHF
TRBJ1-2 | TRBV11-2 | . | . | TGTGCCAGCAGCTTAGATCGGGGTGGTGGCAGTTATGGCTACACCTTC | CASSLDRGGGSYGYTF
TRBJ2-4 | TRBV5-6 | . | . | TGTGCCAGCAGCTTGCGAAGCCAACTAGCCAAAAACATTCAGTACTTC | CASSLRSQLAKNIQYF
TRBJ2-5 | TRBV28 | . | . | TGTGCCAGCAGTTTAGGAGGGGGAGGGCCACTTGAGACCCAGTACTTC | CASSLGGGGPLETQYF
TRBJ2-3 | TRBV7-3 | . | once | TGTGCCAGCAGCTCGAGGAACGAAACTTTGCAGTATTTT | CASSSRNETLQYF
TRBJ2-1 | TRBV9 | TRBD2 | . | TGTGCCAGCAGTTACCAAAGCGGGAGTGTTACTCCCTCCCGCCCCACCAATGAGCAGTTCTTC | CASSYQSGSVTPSRPTNEQFF
TRBJ1-2 | TRBV10-2 | . | once | TGCGCCAGCAGTGATAAGGGGGGGTCCTATGGCTACACCTTC | CASSDKGGSYGYTF
TRBJ2-1 | TRBV5-1 | . | few | TGCGCCAGCAGCTCGACTGACTACAATGAGCAGTTCTTC | CASSSTDYNEQFF